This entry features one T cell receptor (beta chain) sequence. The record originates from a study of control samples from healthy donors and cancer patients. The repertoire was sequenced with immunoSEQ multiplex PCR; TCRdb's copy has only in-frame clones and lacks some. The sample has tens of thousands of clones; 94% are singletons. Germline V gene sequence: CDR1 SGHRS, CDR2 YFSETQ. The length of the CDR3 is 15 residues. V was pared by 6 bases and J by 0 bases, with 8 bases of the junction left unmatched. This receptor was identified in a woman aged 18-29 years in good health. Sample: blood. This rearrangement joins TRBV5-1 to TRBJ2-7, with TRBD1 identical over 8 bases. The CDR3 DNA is TGCGCCAGCACCCTTCGGGGGACAGGCTCCTACGAGCAGTACTTC. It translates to CASTLRGTGSYEQYF.